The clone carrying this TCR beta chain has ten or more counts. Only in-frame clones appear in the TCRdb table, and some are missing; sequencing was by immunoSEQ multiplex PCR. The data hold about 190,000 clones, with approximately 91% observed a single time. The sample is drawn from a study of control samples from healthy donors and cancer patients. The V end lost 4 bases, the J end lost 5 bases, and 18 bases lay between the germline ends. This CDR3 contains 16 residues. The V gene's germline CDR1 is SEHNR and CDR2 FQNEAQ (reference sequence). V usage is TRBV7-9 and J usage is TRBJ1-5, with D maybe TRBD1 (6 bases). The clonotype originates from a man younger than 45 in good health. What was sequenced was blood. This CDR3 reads CASSSQGSAVDQPQHF. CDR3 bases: TGTGCCAGCAGCTCCCAGGGGTCAGCGGTGGATCAGCCCCAGCATTTT.